A selection of T cell receptor beta chains follows, all from one sample in a study of identical twins. TCRdb re-derived calls from the 5' RACE reads in MiXCR, one entry per CDR3 protein. This table holds some 900,000 distinct CDR3 sequences, 9% to 15% found once. This sample was also put to use in a study of yellow fever vaccine responses in identical twins.

Sequenced: PBMCs. These receptors originate from a woman between 18 and 29 years old in good health. CDR3s include the opening cysteine and the closing phenylalanine or tryptophan. Each record gives: J gene, V gene, D gene, clone size, CDR3 DNA, CDR3 protein. The D gene is left open where the match is weak. The size entry is marked missing in some rows and otherwise reads once, few, many or a size class.

TRBJ2-5,TRBV20-1,TRBD1,few,TGCAGTGCTCGGGACAGGTTGAAAGAGACCCAGTACTTC,CSARDRLKETQYF
TRBJ2-2,TRBV28,.,.,TGTGCCAGCACGGACGGGAGTGCGTACACCGGGGAGCTGTTTTTT,CASTDGSAYTGELFF
TRBJ2-5,TRBV7-8,TRBD2,many,TGTGCCAGCAGCTTATTTGCGGGGGGCGGGATTCACGGGACCCAGTACTTC,CASSLFAGGGIHGTQYF
TRBJ2-1,TRBV2,TRBD2,.,TGTGCCAGCAGTGATTTGTTGAGCGGGAGGGACAATGAGCAGTTCTTC,CASSDLLSGRDNEQFF
TRBJ2-3,TRBV2,.,.,TGTGCCAGCGGTTCACAGGTGACAGATACGCAGTATTTT,CASGSQVTDTQYF
TRBJ2-2,TRBV20-1,.,once,TGCTGTGCTAGAGATTTTCGGACTGGTACGAACACCGGGGAGCTGTTTTTT,CCARDFRTGTNTGELFF
TRBJ2-7,TRBV7-2,TRBD2,.,TGTGCCAGCAGCTTAACGCGGCTAGCGGAATACGAGCAGTACTTC,CASSLTRLAEYEQYF
TRBJ2-7,TRBV6-1,TRBD1,.,TGTGCCAGCAGTCCGGGGACAGGAGTCAGCGAGCAGTACTTC,CASSPGTGVSEQYF
TRBJ2-2,TRBV24-1,.,many,TGTGCCACCAGTGATGAACCGGGGGCCAACACCGGGGAGCTGTTTTTT,CATSDEPGANTGELFF
TRBJ2-1,TRBV15,.,.,TGTGCCACCAGCAGCAGGGTTGGGGGTTACAATGAGCAGTTCTTC,CATSSRVGGYNEQFF
TRBJ2-1,TRBV5-5,.,few,TGTGCCAGCAGCTTGGCCGGTCAGGGAAGCTACAATGAGCAGTTCTTC,CASSLAGQGSYNEQFF
TRBJ2-5,TRBV7-9,TRBD2,few,TGTGCCAGCAGCTTAGTCCTAGCGGGAGCCGGGAAGACCCAGTACTTC,CASSLVLAGAGKTQYF
TRBJ2-2,TRBV10-3,TRBD2,few,TGTGCCATCAGTGAGTCGTACGGGGGGGGCTCGAACACCGGGGAGCTGTTTTTT,CAISESYGGGSNTGELFF
TRBJ2-3,TRBV12-3/TRBV12-4,.,few,TGTGCCAGCAGTTTAGATTGGTCGGCGGATACGCAGTATTTT,CASSLDWSADTQYF
TRBJ2-3,TRBV6-5,TRBD2,.,TGTGCCAGCAGTTATATATCCAGCGGGGGGGGCCCAGATACGCAGTATTTT,CASSYISSGGGPDTQYF
TRBJ1-2,TRBV10-1,.,.,TGCGCCAGCAGTGATCGGGAGGATGGCTACACCTTC,CASSDREDGYTF
TRBJ2-5,TRBV14,.,few,TGTGCCAGCAGCCAAGATCAAACCTATGGGACCCAGTACTTC,CASSQDQTYGTQYF
TRBJ2-3,TRBV7-2,.,few,TGTGCCAGCAGCTTAGCACGGGGATTAGATACGCAGTATTTT,CASSLARGLDTQYF
TRBJ2-5,TRBV5-1,.,few,TGCGCCAGCAGCTTCTCAGGGGGGATTGGAGAGACCCAGTACTTC,CASSFSGGIGETQYF
TRBJ2-1,TRBV6-1,.,few,TGTGCCAGCAGTGATGGGCAGGTGGTTAAGGATGAGCAGTTCTTC,CASSDGQVVKDEQFF
TRBJ2-2,TRBV15,.,few,TGTGCCACCAGCAGTAGGCTGATGAACACCGGGGAGCTGTTTTTT,CATSSRLMNTGELFF
TRBJ2-2,TRBV5-1,TRBD1,few,TGCGCCAGCAGCGCTTCCGACAGGGTCGCCGGGGAGCTGTTTTTT,CASSASDRVAGELFF
TRBJ2-3,TRBV24-1,.,many,TGTGCCACCAGTGATTCAGGACTTGATACGCAGTATTTT,CATSDSGLDTQYF
TRBJ2-1,TRBV4-1,TRBD1,many,TGCGCCAGCAGCCAAGAACAGGGGGGTAGCTCCTACAATGAGCAGTTCTTC,CASSQEQGGSSYNEQFF
TRBJ2-1,TRBV6-2/TRBV6-3,.,few,TGTGCCAGCAGTTACGGGGGGGCTTTTACCCCGAATGAGCAGTTCTTC,CASSYGGAFTPNEQFF
TRBJ2-1,TRBV11-3,.,.,TGTGCCAGCAGAAACCAGGGGGGCCGAGAGCAGTTCTTC,CASRNQGGREQFF
TRBJ1-5,TRBV3-1,.,many,TGTGCCAGCAGACCTATTAAGGGGATCACTCAGCCCCAGCATTTT,CASRPIKGITQPQHF
TRBJ1-2,TRBV10-3,.,many,TGTGCCACGCTAACCGGGGGCAATGGCTACACCTTC,CATLTGGNGYTF
TRBJ2-5,TRBV7-3,TRBD2,.,TGTGCCAGCAGCTTAACTGCTAGCGGGAGGGAGACCCAGTACTTC,CASSLTASGRETQYF
TRBJ1-5,TRBV7-9,.,few,TGTGCCAGCAGCTTAGCCCGGGACCTATATAGCAATCAGCCCCAGCATTTT,CASSLARDLYSNQPQHF
TRBJ2-6,TRBV29-1,.,.,TGCAGCGTCTCAACTAACACTGGGGCCAACGTCCTGACTTTC,CSVSTNTGANVLTF
TRBJ1-1,TRBV4-1,.,.,TGCGCCAGCAGCCAAGAAAGGAGGCGCACTGAAGCTTTCTTT,CASSQERRRTEAFF
TRBJ2-7,TRBV12-3/TRBV12-4,.,many,TGTGCCAGCACCCTTAGCGGCACCTACGAGCAGTACTTC,CASTLSGTYEQYF
TRBJ1-5,TRBV20-1,.,.,TGCAGTGCAACAGGTCTGAACAATCAGCCCCAGCATTTT,CSATGLNNQPQHF
TRBJ2-5,TRBV18,TRBD2,once,TGTGCCAGCTCACCCCCTAGCGGGGCCCAAGAGACCCAGTACTTC,CASSPPSGAQETQYF
TRBJ1-1,TRBV12-3/TRBV12-4,.,many,TGTGCCAGCAGTTTAGACCTTATGGGCACTGAAGCTTTCTTT,CASSLDLMGTEAFF
TRBJ2-3,TRBV2,TRBD2,few,TGTGCCAGCAACCGTGGACTAGCGGCTAGCACAGATACGCAGTATTTT,CASNRGLAASTDTQYF
TRBJ2-1,TRBV7-8,TRBD2,.,TGTGCCAGCAGCTTACGTGGTGGGACTAGCGGTCACAATGAGCAGTTCTTC,CASSLRGGTSGHNEQFF
TRBJ1-1,TRBV12-3/TRBV12-4,.,.,TGTGCCAGCAGTTCGCCGCGACAAACTATCAACACTGAAGCTTTCTTT,CASSSPRQTINTEAFF
TRBJ2-5,TRBV28,.,few,TGTGCCAGCAGTTCGCAGTTGGGCTCCCAAGAGACCCAGTACTTC,CASSSQLGSQETQYF
TRBJ2-3,TRBV4-1,.,few,TGCGCCAGCAGCCAAGTGGGTCTAACCACAGATACGCAGTATTTT,CASSQVGLTTDTQYF
TRBJ1-3,TRBV11-2,TRBD1,.,TGTGCCAGCAGCTTTACCGACAGGGGGGGAAACACCATATATTTT,CASSFTDRGGNTIYF
TRBJ1-5,TRBV2,TRBD1,.,TGTGCCAGCAGGGTAGACAGGGCGAGCAATCAGCCCCAGCATTTT,CASRVDRASNQPQHF
TRBJ2-1,TRBV20-1,TRBD2,.,TGCAGCCCGGGACTAGGGGTCTACAATGAGCAGTTCTTC,CSPGLGVYNEQFF
TRBJ2-2,TRBV5-1,.,many,TGCGCCAGCAGCGCCGGAGGTGGGAGCGGAACAAGCACCGGGGAGCTGTTTTTT,CASSAGGGSGTSTGELFF
TRBJ2-7,TRBV4-1,TRBD1,.,TGCGCCAGCAGCGAAGCCCGACAGGGTGGCTACGAGCAGTACTTC,CASSEARQGGYEQYF
TRBJ2-1,TRBV14,.,.,TGTGCCAGCAGCGATCGACAGGCGCTTGACAATGAGCAGTTCTTC,CASSDRQALDNEQFF
TRBJ2-5,TRBV5-1,.,.,TGCGCCAGCAGCTCGGACGGGGGGCACGGGACCCAGTACTTC,CASSSDGGHGTQYF
TRBJ2-3,TRBV15,TRBD2,.,TGTGCCACCGGCTCGAGCGGGGGGGCCACAGATACGCAGTATTTT,CATGSSGGATDTQYF
TRBJ1-2,TRBV7-3,.,.,TGTGCCAGCAGCTCCCCCGGGGGGGAGGGCTACACCTTC,CASSSPGGEGYTF